This T cell receptor (beta chain) was obtained from a study of blood T cell repertoires in COVID-19. As originally analysed: Estimated nucleated cell counts came from reference gene primer amplification. The repertoire was sequenced with immunoSEQ multiplex PCR; TCRdb's copy has only in-frame clones and lacks some. V, J and clone size derive from that table, while D and trimming were established from the DNA sequence. This table holds about 56,000 clones, roughly nine tenths found once. Seattle-derived patients entered the study during active infection and were followed longitudinally. This CDR3 contains 12 residues. V lost 5 bases and J 6 bases, leaving 7 bases between the germline ends. CDR1 is MNHEY, CDR2 SMNVEV, per germline (reference sequence).

The chain combines TRBV27 with TRBJ2-2; tentative D call: TRBD1 (5 bases). This TCR derives from an older woman with COVID-19, enrolled during active disease. Sequenced material: peripheral blood. DNA for the CDR3: TGTGCCAGCAGTAGGGGCGCCGGGGAGCTGTTTTTT. Amino acid sequence: CASSRGAGELFF.